This TCR beta chain was retrieved from a study of blood T cell repertoires in COVID-19. Study-wide context: Italy, Spain and the United States were the sources of the convalescent and acute COVID-19 samples.

Generated by immunoSEQ multiplex PCR, the TCRdb table keeps only in-frame clones and is missing some. The table shows almost 400,000 clones, with roughly 90% occurring only once. CDR1 is SGHVS, CDR2 FQNEAQ, per germline. J lost 3 bases, V lost 4 bases, and 4 bases had no gene match. The CDR3 totals 14 residues. Sequenced input: PBMCs or T cells enriched from blood (not recorded which). This sequence originates from a woman in her twenties or thirties with acute COVID-19. The gene calls are TRBV7-8 and TRBJ2-7; 9 positions agree with TRBD1. CDR3 protein: CASSSPGQGYEQYF. The CDR3 DNA sequence: TGTGCCAGCAGCTCCCCGGGACAGGGCTACGAGCAGTACTTC.